A single TCR beta chain is shown here with its context. The target antigen is unknown. Based on clinical symptoms, serum thyroxine and TRAb, thyroid ultrasound and orbital computed tomography, diagnoses were reached. This entry comes from a study of T cells in Graves' hyperthyroidism and ophthalmopathy. Study-level information: It was at initial diagnosis, before any treatment, that peripheral blood was collected. Study results and caveats: In blood, most of the thyroid clonotypes expanded above 0.001 were also present.

The trim removed 5 bases at V and 2 bases at J, leaving 9 bases unmatched. The CDR3 loop spans 15 amino acids. Germline V gives CDR1 LNHDA, CDR2 SQIVND (reference sequence). TCR beta CDR3 regions were amplified from RNA transcripts. HTBI primers were employed in a first-round RT-PCR of the TCR CDR3. TCRdb independently ran MiXCR on the multiplex PCR reads; one entry per CDR3 protein. The data contain about 270,000 distinct CDR3 sequences, around 22% of them seen just once; the ten biggest clones take up roughly 60%. The receptor comes from a man aged 25 to 45 with Graves' ophthalmopathy. The sequenced material came from blood. The rearrangement joins TRBV19 to TRBJ2-7; 7 bases align to TRBD2. CDR3 sequence: CASSVTSRSAYEQYF. Here the CDR3 DNA reads TGTGCCAGTAGTGTGACTAGCAGGAGTGCCTACGAGCAGTACTTC.